Shown below are 6 T cell receptor beta chains from a single sample sequenced in a study of blood T cell repertoires in COVID-19. Data came from immunoSEQ multiplex PCR; TCRdb stores just in-frame clones and leaves some out. The sample lists 70,000 or so clones, 85% to 90% occurring once. Sequencing was performed on peripheral blood. The receptors come from a woman of 80 years or more with active COVID-19.

The chain employs TRBV12-5 and TRBJ2-5; the match to TRBD2 covers 13 bases. This CDR3 comprises 17 residues. The V gene end was trimmed by 5 bases and the J gene end by 5 bases; junction bases not matched to a gene: 11. Germline loops: CDR1 LGHNT, CDR2 FRNRAP. In DNA, the CDR3 is TGTGCTAGTGGTCCGACGAGGACTAGCGGGAGATTTGAGACCCAGTACTTC. This codes for CASGPTRTSGRFETQYF.

This chain uses TRBV7-3 with TRBJ2-1; 9 bases line up with TRBD2. Germline values: CDR1 SGHTA, CDR2 FQGTGA. The J segment lost 6 bases and the V segment lost 5 bases, leaving 8 bases of the junction unmatched. The length of the CDR3 is 15 residues. CDR3: CASSTAGTSSNEQFF. CDR3 in DNA: TGTGCCAGCAGCACGGCCGGGACTAGCAGCAATGAGCAGTTCTTC.

Written as DNA, the CDR3 is TGTGCCAGCAGCGCATACAGGGGAGCTAACTATGGCTACACCTTC. Its translation: CASSAYRGANYGYTF. J is TRBJ1-2 and V is TRBV7-2; 7 bases line up with TRBD1. This CDR3 spans 15 amino acids. From germline, CDR1 is SGHTA and CDR2 FQGNSA. Trimming at V came to 5 bases and at J to 0 bases, leaving 6 bases not matched to a gene.

This rearrangement joins TRBV5-1 to TRBJ2-3; no clear D. Trimming removed 2 bases from V and 2 bases from J, with 12 bases in between. The length of the CDR3 is 15 residues. Germline CDR1 SGHRS, CDR2 YFSETQ. CDR3 sequence reads: CASSLTVSNTDTQYF. DNA for the CDR3: TGCGCCAGCAGCTTAACAGTCTCAAACACAGATACGCAGTATTTT.

This clone counts as medium-sized. At one boundary the junction diverges from the germline segment, which might be a read error. This chain connects TRBV13 to TRBJ2-7; 11 nucleotides agree with TRBD1. There are 14 residues in the CDR3. Germline V gene sequence: CDR1 PRHDT, CDR2 FYEKMQ (reference sequence). CDR3 bases: TGTGCCAGCAGCCTAGGGACAGGGGGTGACGAGCAGTACTTC. Translating it yields CASSLGTGGDEQYF.

This rearrangement joins TRBV28 to TRBJ1-2; D not resolved. With 4 bases removed from V and 4 bases from J, the gap between germline ends came to 13 bases. The CDR3 has 14 amino acids. CDR1 and CDR2 (germline): MDHEN, SYDVKM. The CDR3 here is CASSSDTEGYGYTF. The DNA for the CDR3 is TGTGCCAGCAGTTCCGACACCGAGGGCTATGGCTACACCTTC.